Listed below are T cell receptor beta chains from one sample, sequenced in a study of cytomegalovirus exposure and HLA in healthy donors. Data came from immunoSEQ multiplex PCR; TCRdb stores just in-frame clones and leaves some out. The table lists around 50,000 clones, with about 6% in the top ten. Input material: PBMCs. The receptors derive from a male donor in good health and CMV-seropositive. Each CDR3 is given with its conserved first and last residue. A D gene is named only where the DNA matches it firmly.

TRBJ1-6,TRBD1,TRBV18,TGTGCCAGCTCACCCCTCAAGACAGGGTTGTTTTATTCACCCCTCCACTTT,CASSPLKTGLFYSPLHF
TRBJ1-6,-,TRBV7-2,TGTGCCAGCAGCTTAGTTCAGCGGGGCGGTTCACCCCTCCACTTT,CASSLVQRGGSPLHF
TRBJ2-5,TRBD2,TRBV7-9,TGTGCCAGCAGCTATCCGGGGGGGGCAGAGACCCAGTACTTC,CASSYPGGAETQYF
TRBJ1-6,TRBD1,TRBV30,TGTGCCTGGAGTGGACAGGGGGCGAATTCACCCCTCCACTTT,CAWSGQGANSPLHF
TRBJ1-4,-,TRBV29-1,TGCAGCGTGAGAGAGGGTACAACTAATGAAAAACTGTTTTTT,CSVREGTTNEKLFF
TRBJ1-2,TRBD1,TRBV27,TGTGCCAGCACCATATACGCGACAGGGAACTATGGCTACACCTTC,CASTIYATGNYGYTF
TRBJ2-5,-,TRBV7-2,TGTGCCAGCAGCCCAACAGGAGGGTCGGGGACCCAGTACTTC,CASSPTGGSGTQYF
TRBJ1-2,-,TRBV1,TGCACCAGCTTACCGGGACAGGCCATCTATGGCTACACCTTC,CTSLPGQAIYGYTF
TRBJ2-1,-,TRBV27,TGTGCCAGCAGTAGGAACGGTCCGGAGTACAATGAGCAGTTCTTC,CASSRNGPEYNEQFF
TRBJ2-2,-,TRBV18,TGTGCCAGCTCACCACAGGGGGTGTCGGACACCGGGGAGCTGTTTTTT,CASSPQGVSDTGELFF
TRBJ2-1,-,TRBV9,TGTGCCAGCAGCGTGGGGGGTGGTAATGAGCAGTTCTTC,CASSVGGGNEQFF
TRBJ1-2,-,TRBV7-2,TGTGCCAGCAGCTTAGCTCTGCGGGCGCAAGGTGGCTACACCTTC,CASSLALRAQGGYTF
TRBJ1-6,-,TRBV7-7,TGTGCCAGCACGCAGGCAGAAAATTCACCCCTCCACTTT,CASTQAENSPLHF
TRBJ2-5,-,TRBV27,TGTGCCAGCAGTTCAGGGGACACCCTCCAAGAGACCCAGTACTTC,CASSSGDTLQETQYF
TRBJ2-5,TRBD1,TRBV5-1,TGCGCCAGCAGCCAGCGACAGGGGGCAGAGACCCAGTACTTC,CASSQRQGAETQYF
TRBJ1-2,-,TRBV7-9,TGTGCCAGCAGCTTAGGGGGGACACAGGATTTTAACTATGGCTACACCTTC,CASSLGGTQDFNYGYTF
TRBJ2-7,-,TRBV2,TGTGCCAGCAGTGAAGCGAGGGCCACCTCTCGGGAGCAGTACTTC,CASSEARATSREQYF
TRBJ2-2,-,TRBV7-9,TGTGCCAGCAGGCAGGGATCTGGCACCGGGGAGCTGTTTTTT,CASRQGSGTGELFF
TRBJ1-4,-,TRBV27,TGTGCCAGCAGTTTATCGGGTTTTGGGCGAATCACTAATGAAAAACTGTTTTTT,CASSLSGFGRITNEKLFF
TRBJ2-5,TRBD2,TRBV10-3,TGTGCCATCAGTGAGATCGCGGGGGGCGCGGAGACCCAGTACTTC,CAISEIAGGAETQYF
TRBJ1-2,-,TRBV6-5,TGTGCCAGCAGTTACTACGGCGTGGAGGGGGGGGATGGCTACACCTTC,CASSYYGVEGGDGYTF